This T cell receptor (beta chain) was recorded in a study of blood T cell repertoires in COVID-19. Study as a whole: COVID-19 samples, acute and convalescent, were from the United States, Italy and Spain.

The CDR3 consists of 12 residues. Looked up from germline, CDR1 is SQVTM and CDR2 is ANQGSEA. With 3 bases removed from V and 8 bases from J, the gap between germline ends came to 10 bases. Enrollment of patients from Seattle took place during active infection, with longitudinal follow-up. Original processing notes: Reference gene primer amplification in the assay estimated nucleated cell counts. Assay used: immunoSEQ multiplex PCR; TCRdb lists only in-frame clones, some missing. Clonal size and the V and J genes are those of that table, whereas D and trimming came from the DNA. This sample carries approximately 110,000 clones, approximately 90% of them seen once, and the ten largest clones take roughly 2.1%.

The source is a man in his forties or fifties with COVID-19, enrolled during active disease. The chain couples TRBV29-1 to TRBJ1-4, with D perhaps TRBD1 (5 bases). Sequenced material: peripheral blood. CDR3 protein: CSVDAGGEKLFF. As DNA, the CDR3 is TGCAGCGTTGATGCGGGGGGGGAAAAACTGTTTTTT.